This T cell receptor (beta chain) was captured by sequencing in a study of blood T cell repertoires in COVID-19. Overall study: Whether acute or convalescent, the COVID-19 samples came from the United States, Italy and Spain. PBMCs, B-cell-depleted T cells, or T cells were the source of the cDNA or gDNA that made up the material.

In the authors' workflow: Nucleated cell number was recorded as an estimate derived from reference gene primer amplification. TCRdb keeps only in-frame clones here, not all; method: immunoSEQ multiplex PCR. V and J calls plus clone size are reproduced from that table; the DNA served to infer D and trimming. Found here are tens of thousands of clones, around 88% of them singletons; the top ten hold roughly 5.3%. Only a few counts were recorded for this clone. The CDR3 has 16 amino acids. After removal of 4 bases from V and 1 base from J, the junction contained 7 bases not matched to a gene. Looked up from germline, CDR1 is SGHRS and CDR2 is YFSETQ.

This sequence joins TRBV5-1 and TRBJ2-5; 10 positions match TRBD1. Sequenced input: peripheral blood. The receptor's source is a man in his forties or fifties with active COVID-19. CDR3 coding DNA: TGCGCCAGCAGCCCAGGGACAGGGGACGGCCAAGAGACCCAGTACTTC. It specifies CASSPGTGDGQETQYF.